This T cell receptor (beta chain) was captured in a study of post-analysis software for immune sequencing data (dated by TCRdb to about 2015). At the level of the whole study: The recorded disease courses included relapsing-remitting, secondary progressive and progressive-relapsing multiple sclerosis, and some patients had no subtype annotation. A subset of samples was prepared in parallel using single-end sample barcoding, then pooled and co-amplified after Illumina adapter ligation. The patient repertoires were compared against some twelve previously published healthy control repertoires obtained from donors aged roughly 6 to 28 years.

Library creation used PCR. Sequencing took place on an Illumina HiSeq 2500. Unique molecular identifiers were incorporated into TCR beta cDNA libraries to reduce PCR and sequencing biases. Per 1 to 10 million input T cells, approximately 500,000 cDNA molecules were obtained, such that each molecule approximated one T cell. The patient libraries were prepared and sequenced with the same protocol used for the earlier healthy control dataset. Within a given batch, samples were prepared together, multiplexed and sequenced on the same HiSeq lane. In the original analysis: MIGEC handled the raw barcoded reads, throwing out single-read molecular identifier groups before consensus assembly and CDR3 extraction. Clonotype tables were post-analysed with VDJtools, and diversity was normalized by down-sampling all datasets to the smallest sample size. In repertoire overlap clustering, CDR3 amino acid sequences, but not nucleotide sequences, were matched to correct batch-related cross-sample contamination. TCRdb handled the public reads itself, with Q25 trimming in fastp and clone calling in MiXCR, and kept productive beta chains. Every distinct CDR3 protein forms one entry, paired with its most common genes and DNA. The V and J calls come from TCRdb's annotation, not from the publication. For this sample there are fewer than 850,000 distinct CDR3 sequences; 25% to 30% appear just once. In total, the top ten clones hold around 0.6% of the sample.

V loses 7 bases, J loses 7 bases, and the germline ends lie 11 bases apart. Taken from the germline V gene (reference sequence), the CDR1 and CDR2 loops are MNHEY and SMNVEV. The CDR3 runs 11 residues from the cysteine to the phenylalanine. Of the read, only the CDR3 DNA is kept; its 33 bases are in frame from base 1. To note about this clonotype: The target of this receptor is not known. It has no much larger one-base neighbor in the sample; base qualities were not kept.

What the study reported, not specific to this receptor: Multiple sclerosis patients had significantly lower normalized Chao1 diversity than controls, a result that suggests substantial peripheral T-cell clonal expansion. Direct clustering with F measure showed strong co-clustering of samples prepared in the same batch, prompting a batch-effect correction. Patients showed significantly higher frequencies than controls for 4 or 5 TRBV segments, among them TRBV5-6, TRBV5-1 and TRBV20-1. The multiple sclerosis patient group was slightly younger than the control group.

TCR beta repertoires were profiled from peripheral blood of 13 young patients with multiple sclerosis to demonstrate the VDJtools post-analysis software. The multiple sclerosis patients were children and adolescents between roughly 6 and 17 years of age. The TCR comes from a girl aged 5-17 years with multiple sclerosis. The rearrangement combines TRBV27 with TRBJ2-7, with the D call perhaps TRBD1 or TRBD2, as 5 bases match in each case. The sequenced sample consisted of blood. The nucleotides read TGTGCCAGCATATCTGGGGGTGAGCAGTACTTC. Its product reads: CASISGGEQYF.